Presented here are 32 T cell receptor beta chains from one specimen sequenced in a study of blood T cell repertoires in COVID-19. The method was immunoSEQ multiplex PCR; TCRdb's version includes in-frame clones alone and lacks a portion of them. Of around 250,000 clones listed, over 75% are singletons. Sequencing used PBMCs or T cells enriched from blood (not recorded which). Receptors originate from a woman in her fifties or sixties who had recovered from COVID-19.

The V call is TRBV6-5, the J call TRBJ1-5, with TRBD1 identical over 7 bases. From germline, CDR1 is MNHEY and CDR2 SVGAGI. J gave up 7 bases and V 0 bases, and 3 bases lay outside the gene matches. The length of the CDR3 is 14 residues. CDR3 protein: CASSYSTGEQPQHF. CDR3 coding DNA: TGTGCCAGCAGTTACTCAACAGGGGAGCAGCCCCAGCATTTT.

This rearrangement joins TRBV5-1 to TRBJ2-7, with 9 nucleotides matching TRBD1. Germline CDR1 reads SGHRS; CDR2 reads YFSETQ. The CDR3 has 15 amino acids. With V trimmed by 4 bases and J by 3 bases, 8 bases remained unmatched. This chain's CDR3 is CASSPGTGRYYEQYF. DNA of the CDR3: TGCGCCAGCAGCCCTGGGACAGGGCGGTACTACGAGCAGTACTTC.

The chain has TRBV27 and TRBJ2-3; D unclear. The CDR3 is 14 amino acids. CDR1 is MNHEY, CDR2 SMNVEV, per germline (reference sequence). With 6 bases removed from V and 2 bases from J, the gap between germline ends came to 12 bases. The CDR3 here is CASRSWAITDTQYF. The CDR3 DNA reads as TGTGCCAGCAGATCTTGGGCTATCACAGATACGCAGTATTTT.

The chain is built from TRBV5-1 and TRBJ2-6; D is ambiguous. This CDR3 spans 14 amino acids. V lost 5 bases and J lost 0, with 6 bases in between. Germline lookup yields CDR1 SGHRS and CDR2 YFSETQ. DNA of the CDR3: TGCGCCAGCAGTGAGATCTCTGGGGCCAACGTCCTGACTTTC. It specifies CASSEISGANVLTF. The complete variable domain, with remaining parts taken from reference TRBV5-1 and TRBJ2-6, reads KAGVTQTPRYLIKTRGQQVTLSCSPISGHRSVSWYQQTPGQGLQFLFEYFSETQRNKGNFPGRFSGRQFSNSRSEMNVSTLELGDSALYLCASSEISGANVLTFGAGSRLTVL.

The chain recombines TRBV19 with TRBJ1-4, with no clear D. CDR3 size: 13 residues. The germline V gene encodes CDR1 LNHDA and CDR2 SQIVND (reference sequence). Trimming took 7 bases from V and 7 from J, leaving 13 bases between them. CDR3 in amino acids: CASKSYNREKLFF. CDR3 nucleotides: TGTGCCAGTAAGAGCTATAATCGTGAAAAACTGTTTTTT.

The chain carries TRBV7-9 and TRBJ2-2; weak D call: TRBD2 (5 bases). Between the trimmed V and J ends, which lost 6 bases and 5 bases, there was a span of 19 bases. The CDR3 has 16 residues. The germline V gene encodes CDR1 SEHNR and CDR2 FQNEAQ (reference sequence). CDR3 nucleotides: TGTGCCAGCAGTCGAACCGGACCCCCGGGGACCGGGGAGCTGTTTTTT. Amino acids: CASSRTGPPGTGELFF.

The chain links TRBV27 to TRBJ1-5; 12 bases map to TRBD1. The CDR3 is 15 amino acids. The trim removed 6 bases at V and 5 bases at J, leaving 5 bases unmatched. The germline V gene has CDR1 MNHEY and CDR2 SMNVEV (reference sequence). Here the CDR3 reads CASRLGTGGDQPQHF. CDR3 sequence (DNA): TGTGCCAGCAGGCTTGGGACAGGGGGCGATCAGCCCCAGCATTTT.

The V call is TRBV3-1 (or the pseudogene TRBV3-2), the J call TRBJ2-2; 9 nucleotides line up with TRBD1. CDR1 and CDR2 from the germline V gene are LGHDT and YNNKEL (reference sequence). Unmatched junction bases numbered 7, after V lost 4 bases and J lost 7 bases. This CDR3 has 15 amino acids. Here the CDR3 reads CASSLPGQGSGELFF. In DNA form, the CDR3 reads TGTGCCAGCAGCCTTCCGGGACAGGGTAGCGGGGAGCTGTTTTTT.

The V call is TRBV3-1 (or the pseudogene TRBV3-2), the J call TRBJ2-1; D is unclear. V lost 3 bases to trimming and J lost 9 bases, with 15 bases between them. Germline CDR1 and CDR2: LGHDT and YNNKEL (reference sequence). This CDR3 contains 14 residues. CDR3 residues: CASSHIMGIPEQFF. The CDR3 DNA follows: TGTGCCAGCAGCCATATTATGGGCATTCCTGAGCAGTTCTTC.

This rearrangement joins TRBV2 to TRBJ1-6, with 8 bases identical to TRBD1. Germline CDR1 SNHLY, CDR2 FYNNEI. The CDR3 loop spans 11 amino acids. V shed 4 bases, J shed 13 bases, and the junction held 0 bases outside the gene matches. CDR3 nucleotide sequence: TGTGCCAGCAGTGGGGACAGGCCCCTCCACTTT. Translation gives CASSGDRPLHF.

The gene calls are TRBV28 and TRBJ2-1; 10 bases map to TRBD2. Germline V gene data show CDR1 as MDHEN and CDR2 as SYDVKM. V lost 8 bases, J lost 5 bases, and 6 bases stayed unmatched. The CDR3 runs 14 residues. This chain's CDR3 is CASGLGTSDNEQFF. The CDR3 nucleotides read TGTGCCAGCGGCCTCGGGACTAGCGACAATGAGCAGTTCTTC.

This clone was detected only once. This chain links TRBV5-1 with TRBJ1-2; 7 nucleotides align to TRBD1. CDR3 length: 15 amino acids. Per the germline V gene, CDR1 is SGHRS and CDR2 is YFSETQ. The V gene end was trimmed by 3 bases and the J gene end by 4 bases; junction bases not matched to a gene: 9. CDR3 residues: CASSSDSGTVYGYTF. The CDR3 nucleotides read TGCGCCAGCAGCTCGGACTCCGGGACAGTCTATGGCTACACCTTC. The full variable domain, with the rest looked up from reference TRBV5-1 and TRBJ1-2, is KAGVTQTPRYLIKTRGQQVTLSCSPISGHRSVSWYQQTPGQGLQFLFEYFSETQRNKGNFPGRFSGRQFSNSRSEMNVSTLELGDSALYLCASSSDSGTVYGYTFGSGTRLTVV.

The chain carries TRBV6-5 and TRBJ1-2; 9 positions match TRBD1. This CDR3 has 15 residues. Germline CDR1 and CDR2: MNHEY and SVGAGI. J gave up 5 bases and V 4 bases, and 8 bases lay outside the gene matches. The CDR3 DNA reads as TGTGCCAGCAGTTTTACAGGGGGCGCGAGGTATGGCTACACCTTC. Residues: CASSFTGGARYGYTF.

The V call is TRBV24-1, the J call TRBJ1-1; TRBD1 aligns across 7 bases. Germline loops: CDR1 KGHDR, CDR2 SFDVKD. V was pared by 2 bases and J by 3 bases, with 8 bases of the junction left unmatched. CDR3 length equals 16 residues. CDR3 sequence (DNA): TGTGCCACCAGTGATTCCCGGACAGGCCAAGACACTGAAGCTTTCTTT. As protein: CATSDSRTGQDTEAFF.

This clone is a singleton in its sample. The CDR3 loop reads CASSQPRTGRTEAFF. The CDR3 DNA follows: TGCGCCAGCAGCCAACCCCGGACAGGGAGAACTGAAGCTTTCTTT. The rearrangement links TRBV4-1 to TRBJ1-1, with 8 nucleotides matching TRBD1. Germline CDR1 MGHRA, CDR2 YSYEKL. With V trimmed by 2 bases and J by 5 bases, 7 bases remained unmatched. This CDR3 contains 15 residues.

The chain employs TRBV28 and TRBJ2-2; D is perhaps TRBD2 (6 bases). The CDR3 spans 14 residues. Trimming took off 10 bases at V and 3 bases at J, with 15 bases between the two ends. CDR1 is MDHEN, CDR2 SYDVKM, per germline. This CDR3 reads CATCSGTYTGELFF. CDR3 DNA: TGTGCCACCTGTAGCGGAACCTACACCGGGGAGCTGTTTTTT.

CDR3 in amino acids: CASSEPRDGPDTQYF. The CDR3 nucleotides are TGCGCCAGCAGTGAACCCAGGGATGGGCCAGATACGCAGTATTTT. This chain links TRBV10-2 with TRBJ2-3; the D gene is possibly TRBD1 (5 bases). V lost 3 bases to trimming and J lost 4 bases, with 14 bases between them. Germline V gene sequence: CDR1 WSHSY, CDR2 SAAADI. This CDR3 comprises 15 residues.

This clone was recorded a few times. The chain uses TRBV27 and TRBJ2-5; 8 bases are a match to TRBD2. The ends lost 2 bases at V and 4 bases at J; junction bases unmatched: 9. Germline values: CDR1 MNHEY, CDR2 SMNVEV (reference sequence). The CDR3 contains 16 residues. The CDR3 nucleotides are TGTGCCAGCAGTTTACTAGCGGGTAGGGGGATAGAGACCCAGTACTTC. Its protein product is CASSLLAGRGIETQYF.

This chain joins TRBV11-2 and TRBJ2-7; 10 bases align to TRBD1. CDR1 and CDR2 from the germline V gene are SGHAT and FQNNGV. V shed 3 bases and J 2 bases; nucleotides not matched to a gene: 4. The CDR3 runs 15 residues. CDR3 bases: TGTGCCAGCAGCTTGGCCGGGACAGGGGCCTACGAGCAGTACTTC. Its translation is CASSLAGTGAYEQYF.

This clone was recorded once. The CDR3 DNA follows: TGTGCCAGCAGCCTCTTAGCGGGAGCGGTCGGGGAGCTGTTTTTT. Amino acids: CASSLLAGAVGELFF. This chain links TRBV7-9 with TRBJ2-2; 9 bases line up with TRBD2. Trimming removed 5 bases from V and 7 bases from J; junction bases left unmatched: 8. Per germline, CDR1 SEHNR and CDR2 FQNEAQ (reference sequence). The CDR3 is made up of 15 amino acids.

The CDR3 sequence is CASSLWVTTPKNTGELFF. CDR3 in DNA: TGTGCCAGCAGTTTATGGGTGACTACCCCAAAGAACACCGGGGAGCTGTTTTTT. The chain carries TRBV28 and TRBJ2-2, with a weak D call TRBD2 (5 bases). The CDR3 is made up of 18 amino acids. V was pared by 0 bases and J by 1 base, with 15 bases between. CDR1 is MDHEN, CDR2 SYDVKM, per germline.

The V call is TRBV11-2, the J call TRBJ2-2; D is undetermined. CDR1 and CDR2 from the germline V gene are SGHAT and FQNNGV. This CDR3 is built from 13 residues. The V gene lost 1 base and the J gene lost 6 bases, with 6 bases spanning the gap. For the CDR3, the DNA is TGTGCCAGCAGCTTAGGGAGTTCCGGGGAGCTGTTTTTT. Its protein is CASSLGSSGELFF.

The genes are TRBV2 and TRBJ1-3; 7 bases agree with TRBD1. There are 17 residues in the CDR3. V shed 7 bases, J shed 0 bases, and the junction held 12 bases outside the gene matches. Germline assignment: CDR1 SNHLY and CDR2 FYNNEI. CDR3 sequence reads: CASTMGQTSFSGNTIYF. The CDR3 DNA is TGTGCCAGCACTATGGGACAGACAAGTTTCTCTGGAAACACCATATATTTT.

The V call is TRBV9, the J call TRBJ2-7; 7 bases fit TRBD2. Per the germline V gene, CDR1 is SGDLS and CDR2 is YYNGEE. Trimming removed 4 bases from V and 2 bases from J; junction bases left unmatched: 12. This CDR3 spans 16 amino acids. The CDR3 loop is CASSPSGWGGPYEQYF. DNA of the CDR3: TGTGCCAGCAGCCCATCAGGTTGGGGAGGGCCCTACGAGCAGTACTTC.

The gene calls are TRBV5-1 and TRBJ2-5; possible D gene TRBD1, 6 bases. CDR1 and CDR2 (germline): SGHRS, YFSETQ. V lost 0 bases, J lost 3 bases, and 12 bases lay in between. The CDR3 spans 15 residues. The CDR3 is CASSLGDWTEETQYF. The CDR3 bases are TGCGCCAGCAGCTTGGGCGATTGGACAGAAGAGACCCAGTACTTC.

This clone was counted a single time. This chain joins TRBV28 and TRBJ1-4, with TRBD1 identical over 11 bases. Per germline, CDR1 MDHEN and CDR2 SYDVKM. This CDR3 has 17 amino acids. Trimming took 2 bases from V and 8 from J; bases not matched to a gene: 10. CDR3 protein: CASSLGTGGRVGEKLFF. CDR3 in DNA: TGTGCCAGCAGTTTAGGGACAGGGGGGCGGGTCGGGGAAAAACTGTTTTTT.

This clone has more than one count but fewer than ten. The V gene is TRBV19, the J gene TRBJ1-1; possible D gene TRBD1, 5 bases. Looked up from germline, CDR1 is LNHDA and CDR2 is SQIVND (reference sequence). Trimming left V 1 base short and J 4 bases short, with 13 bases between. The CDR3 is 15 amino acids. The CDR3 nucleotides read TGTGCCAGTAGTATAGGGTCAGGGTGGAGCACTGAAGCTTTCTTT. This gives the protein CASSIGSGWSTEAFF. The full variable domain, in which reference TRBV19 and TRBJ1-1 provide the parts outside the CDR3, is DGGITQSPKYLFRKEGQNVTLSCEQNLNHDAMYWYRQDPGQGLRLIYYSQIVNDFQKGDIAEGYSVSREKKESFPLTVTSAQKNPTAFYLCASSIGSGWSTEAFFGQGTRLTVV.

The V call is TRBV28, the J call TRBJ2-1; TRBD2 matches at 11 bases. The CDR3 consists of 15 residues. With 2 bases clipped from V and 7 bases from J, the junction kept 4 bases outside the gene matches. Looked up from germline, CDR1 is MDHEN and CDR2 is SYDVKM. The CDR3 DNA reads as TGTGCCAGCAGTTTACTAGCGGGAGGTTGGAATGAGCAGTTCTTC. Amino acid sequence: CASSLLAGGWNEQFF. The entire variable domain, with the rest obtained from reference TRBV28 and TRBJ2-1, is as follows: DVKVTQSSRYLVKRTGEKVFLECVQDMDHENMFWYRQDPGLGLRLIYFSYDVKMKEKGDIPEGYSVSREKKERFSLILESASTNQTSMYLCASSLLAGGWNEQFFGPGTRLTVL.

The rearrangement joins TRBV28 to TRBJ2-7; D uncertain. CDR3 length: 14 amino acids. In germline, CDR1 is MDHEN, CDR2 SYDVKM. Trimming pared 3 bases from V and 2 bases from J, leaving 11 bases between. The CDR3 bases are TGTGCCAGCAGTTTGCCCTGGGCTGCCTACGAGCAGTACTTC. Translating it yields CASSLPWAAYEQYF.

This clone was picked up one time. V is TRBV28 and J is TRBJ2-7; D is perhaps TRBD1 (7 bases). Germline assignment: CDR1 MDHEN and CDR2 SYDVKM. Trimming left V 6 bases short and J 2 bases short, with 14 bases between. The CDR3 covers 14 residues. Written as DNA, the CDR3 is TGTGCCAGCAGAAAGCAGGGGGGCACCTACGAGCAGTACTTC. This translates into CASRKQGGTYEQYF.

V gene TRBV21-1 combines with J gene TRBJ2-1; the table gives TRBD2 as D, unverified against the DNA. TRBV21-1 is a listed pseudogene. This CDR3 comprises 12 residues. The CDR3 region is CASGEEHNEQFF. CDR3 in DNA: TGTGCAAGCGGCGAAGAGCACAATGAGCAGTTCTTC.

The rearrangement joins TRBV4-2 to TRBJ2-1, with D perhaps TRBD2 (6 bases). The CDR3 runs to 16 residues. V lost 1 base and J 5 bases, leaving 15 bases between the germline ends. CDR1 and CDR2 from the germline V gene are LGHNA and YNFKEQ. CDR3 nucleotide sequence: TGTGCCAGCAGCCAAGGGGTGGGAGGTCCCCACAATGAGCAGTTCTTC. Protein: CASSQGVGGPHNEQFF.